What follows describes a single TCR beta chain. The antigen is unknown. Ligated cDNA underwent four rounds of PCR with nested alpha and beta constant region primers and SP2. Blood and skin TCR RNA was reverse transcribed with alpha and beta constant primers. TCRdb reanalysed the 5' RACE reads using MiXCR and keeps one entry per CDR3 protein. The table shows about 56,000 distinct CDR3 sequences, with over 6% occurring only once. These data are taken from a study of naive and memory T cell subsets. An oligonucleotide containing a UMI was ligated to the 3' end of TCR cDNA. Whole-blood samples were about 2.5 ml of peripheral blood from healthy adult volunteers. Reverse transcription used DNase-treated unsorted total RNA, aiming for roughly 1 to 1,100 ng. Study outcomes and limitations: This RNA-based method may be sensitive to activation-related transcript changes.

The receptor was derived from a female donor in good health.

The CDR3 region is CASSVRQGSTSTDTQYF. CDR3 bases: TGTGCCAGCAGCGTGAGACAGGGATCGACTAGCACAGATACGCAGTATTTT. The V call is TRBV9, the J call TRBJ2-3, with 7 bases lining up with TRBD1. The V gene end was trimmed by 2 bases and the J gene end by 0 bases; junction bases not matched to a gene: 9. The CDR3 runs 17 residues. In germline, CDR1 is SGDLS, CDR2 YYNGEE.